This TCR beta chain was recorded in a study of T cells in women clearing cervical HPV infection. Study-wide background: HLA type could not be excluded as a confounder.

Whole-study results and caveats: A classifier using richness and V gene abundances reached an AUC of 0.7 to 0.9.

Details on this clone: The antigen remains unidentified. The read terminates 3 residues ahead of where the CDR3 ends, so the germline J gene completes it.

Germline V gene sequence: CDR1 DFQATT, CDR2 SNEGSKA (reference sequence). Trimming shortened V by 1 base and J by 8 bases, and 9 bases separated the two germline ends. This CDR3 has 12 residues. Data came from immunoSEQ multiplex PCR; TCRdb stores just in-frame clones and leaves some out. The table lists tens of thousands of clones. The chain links TRBV20-1 to TRBJ2-1; D ambiguous. This receptor was identified in a woman between 18 and 70 years old with a cervical HPV16 infection that either progressed to CIN3+ or cleared (not recorded which). The sample was blood buffy coat. CDR3 bases read: TGCAGTGCTAGAGCTCGGGTCGATGAG. It translates to CSARARVDE. The CDR3 reads in full as CSARARVDEQFF.